A single T cell receptor beta chain is shown here with its context. The data were obtained in a study of technical replicates of blood from several donors. Sequencing used immunoSEQ multiplex PCR; TCRdb keeps in-frame clones, though not all of them. The sample records under 85,000 clones, 85% to 95% being singletons. Germline V CDR1 and CDR2: MNHEY, SVGAGI. The CDR3 sequence is 15 residues long. Deletions cut 1 base from V and 6 bases from J, with 13 bases between. What was sequenced was T cells isolated from PBMCs. J is TRBJ2-1 and V is TRBV6-5; a possible D gene is TRBD2 (6 bases). This clonotype was obtained from a human donor in good health. The CDR3 is CASSYLTSMSNEQFF. For the CDR3, the DNA is TGTGCCAGCAGTTACTTAACTAGCATGTCCAATGAGCAGTTCTTC.